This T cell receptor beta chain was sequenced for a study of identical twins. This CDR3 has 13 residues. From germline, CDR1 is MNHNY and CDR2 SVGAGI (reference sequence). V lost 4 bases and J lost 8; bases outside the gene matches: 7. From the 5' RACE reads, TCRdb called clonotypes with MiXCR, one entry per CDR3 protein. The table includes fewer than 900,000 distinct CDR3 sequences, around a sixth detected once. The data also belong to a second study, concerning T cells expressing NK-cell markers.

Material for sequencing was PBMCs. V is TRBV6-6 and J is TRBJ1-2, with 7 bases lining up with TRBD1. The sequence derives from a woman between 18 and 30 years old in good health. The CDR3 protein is CASSFQGEWGYTF. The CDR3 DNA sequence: TGTGCCAGCAGTTTCCAGGGGGAATGGGGCTACACCTTC.